The clone carrying this T cell receptor beta chain was detected a few times. This record comes from a study of regulatory T cells in long-lasting Graves disease. Study-level information: Graves' patients who were just diagnosed had used antithyroid drugs for under 3 months.

Time point here: newly diagnosed GD, antithyroid drugs for less than 3 months. PBMC RNA served as the TCR library source. Each of the patients was recruited from an endocrinology department situated in Xi'an, China. Through Arm-PCR of CDR3 regions and iRepertoire HTBI primers, TCR beta libraries were built. TCRdb re-called the multiplex PCR reads through MiXCR, storing one row per CDR3 protein. Altogether about 470,000 distinct CDR3 sequences are present, more than 12% being singletons, with the ten largest covering around 17%. The CDR3 is 18 amino acids. Germline lookup yields CDR1 LNHDA and CDR2 SQIVND (reference sequence). Trimming removed 4 bases at V and 1 base at J, with 19 bases between. This sample also appeared in a second study, on T cells in Graves' hyperthyroidism and ophthalmopathy. As reported in that work: Most expanded thyroid clonotypes above 0.001 recurred in blood.

The chain employs TRBV19 and TRBJ2-2; D gene ambiguous. The starting material was peripheral blood mononuclear cells (PBMCs), obtained at new diagnosis, from a patient treated with antithyroid drugs. The receptor comes from a woman aged 25 to 45 with Graves disease. The CDR3 spells CASSKSPIARLNTGELFF. CDR3 DNA: TGTGCCAGTAGTAAGTCACCCATAGCCAGACTGAACACCGGGGAGCTGTTTTTT. Using reference TRBV19 and TRBJ2-2 for the parts outside the CDR3, the full variable domain is DGGITQSPKYLFRKEGQNVTLSCEQNLNHDAMYWYRQDPGQGLRLIYYSQIVNDFQKGDIAEGYSVSREKKESFPLTVTSAQKNPTAFYLCASSKSPIARLNTGELFFGEGSRLTVL.